One sample yielded the 19 T cell receptor beta chains listed below, sequenced in a study of OX40 agonist ivuxolimab in advanced cancers. The method was immunoSEQ multiplex PCR; TCRdb's version includes in-frame clones alone and lacks a portion of them. The sample shows about 58,000 clones, about 91% of them seen only once. Sample: CD4+ or CD8+ T cells sorted from blood, taken in a trial of the OX40 agonist ivuxolimab. These TCRs come from an adult with an advanced solid tumor such as melanoma, head and neck, liver or kidney cancer.

The chain carries TRBV19 and TRBJ1-5; D is undetermined. The CDR3 is made up of 15 amino acids. Per the germline V gene, CDR1 is LNHDA and CDR2 is SQIVND (reference sequence). V was trimmed by 3 bases and J by 2 bases, leaving 11 bases between them. This CDR3 reads CASSIGERGNQPQHF. CDR3 coding DNA: TGTGCCAGTAGTATTGGAGAAAGAGGCAATCAGCCCCAGCATTTT.

This sequence joins TRBV7-8 and TRBJ2-5, with 15 bases lining up with TRBD2. There are 19 residues in the CDR3. J gave up 1 base and V 5 bases, and 11 bases lay outside the gene matches. The germline V gene has CDR1 SGHVS and CDR2 FQNEAQ. CDR3 nucleotides: TGTGCCAGCAGCCAGGGACTAGCGGGAGGATGGGCCCCCCAAGAGACCCAGTACTTC. Amino acid sequence: CASSQGLAGGWAPQETQYF. The complete variable domain, with remaining parts taken from reference TRBV7-8 and TRBJ2-5, reads GAGVSQSPRYKVAKRGQDVALRCDPISGHVSLFWYQQALGQGPEFLTYFQNEAQLDKSGLPSDRFFAERPEGSVSTLKIQRTQQEDSAVYLCASSQGLAGGWAPQETQYFGPGTRLLVL.

The chain has TRBV4-2 and TRBJ1-5; D remains unclear. From germline, CDR1 is LGHNA and CDR2 YNFKEQ. V dropped 0 bases and J dropped 6 bases, with 9 bases sitting between them. CDR3 length: 14 amino acids. CDR3 residues: CASSQEAGFQPQHF. CDR3 in DNA: TGTGCCAGCAGCCAAGAAGCGGGTTTTCAGCCCCAGCATTTT.

V usage is TRBV27 and J usage is TRBJ2-7; no reliable D call. CDR1 is MNHEY and CDR2 is SMNVEV in the germline V gene (reference sequence). The CDR3 loop spans 14 amino acids. V was cut by 2 bases and J by 2 bases, with 10 bases left in between. CDR3 DNA: TGTGCCAGCAGTTTAAGAGGATTAACCTACGAGCAGTACTTC. This gives the protein CASSLRGLTYEQYF.

V and J are TRBV11-2 and TRBJ2-7, with TRBD1 matching over 9 bases. The CDR3 contains 14 residues. V lost 5 bases, J lost 4 bases, and 6 bases stayed unmatched. Germline V gene lookup returns CDR1 SGHAT and CDR2 FQNNGV. CDR3 in amino acids: CASSPWDREYEQYF. In DNA form, the CDR3 reads TGTGCCAGCAGCCCGTGGGACAGGGAATACGAGCAGTACTTC.

The rearrangement joins TRBV4-2 to TRBJ2-7; 10 nucleotides agree with TRBD2. Germline V gene lookup returns CDR1 LGHNA and CDR2 YNFKEQ. Trimming took 0 bases from V and 3 from J; bases not matched to a gene: 5. This CDR3 is 16 amino acids long. The CDR3 protein is CASSQDSRTSGYEQYF. Written as DNA, the CDR3 is TGTGCCAGCAGCCAAGATAGTAGGACTAGCGGCTACGAGCAGTACTTC.

By its share, this clone is medium-sized. The chain couples TRBV27 to TRBJ2-7, with TRBD1 matching 9 bases. CDR3 size: 13 residues. The junction had 2 bases not matched to a gene; V was cut back by 5 bases and J by 3 bases. CDR1 MNHEY and CDR2 SMNVEV come from the germline V gene (reference sequence). The CDR3 bases are TGTGCCAGCAGTGTGACAGGGGGCTACGAGCAGTACTTC. Its translation is CASSVTGGYEQYF.

This chain uses TRBV7-9 with TRBJ1-1; D ambiguous. Germline lookup yields CDR1 SEHNR and CDR2 FQNEAQ (reference sequence). The CDR3 spans 12 residues. V was trimmed by 3 bases and J by 0 bases, leaving 2 bases between them. The DNA for the CDR3 is TGTGCCAGCAGCTTTATGAACACTGAAGCTTTCTTT. It codes for CASSFMNTEAFF.

This rearrangement joins TRBV7-8 to TRBJ1-1; D unresolved. V was clipped by 2 bases and J by 4 bases, with 8 bases between them. CDR1 SGHVS and CDR2 FQNEAQ come from the germline V gene. The CDR3 contains 13 residues. CDR3 sequence reads: CASSLMGATEAFF. The CDR3, as DNA: TGTGCCAGCAGCTTAATGGGTGCCACTGAAGCTTTCTTT.

This chain links TRBV6-6 with TRBJ1-1; D unclear. Trimming pared 2 bases from V and 7 bases from J, leaving 14 bases between. Germline V lookup: CDR1 MNHNY, CDR2 SVGAGI (reference sequence). The CDR3 is made up of 14 amino acids. This CDR3 reads CASSYSTRPYEAFF. For the CDR3, the DNA is TGTGCCAGCAGTTACAGTACAAGGCCATATGAAGCTTTCTTT.

The CDR3 bases are TGTGCCAGCAGTTCTACAATGTACGAGCAGTACTTC. Protein: CASSSTMYEQYF. The chain joins TRBV11-1 to TRBJ2-7, with D unclear. The CDR3 is made up of 12 amino acids. Trimming took off 6 bases at V and 4 bases at J, with 10 bases between the two ends. Germline CDR1 SGHAT, CDR2 FQDESV (reference sequence).

This clone was counted once. V usage is TRBV19 and J usage is TRBJ1-1; D might be TRBD1 (5 bases). Germline lookup yields CDR1 LNHDA and CDR2 SQIVND (reference sequence). V was trimmed by 3 bases and J by 3 bases, leaving 20 bases between them. The CDR3 covers 17 residues. This chain's CDR3 is CASSIRVGASRHTEAFF. The CDR3 nucleotides read TGTGCCAGTAGTATCCGGGTTGGGGCTTCACGGCACACTGAAGCTTTCTTT.

J is TRBJ2-5 and V is TRBV9; no definite D call. The germline V gene encodes CDR1 SGDLS and CDR2 YYNGEE. The CDR3 totals 14 residues. The V and J ends lost 0 bases and 5 bases respectively, with 11 bases between them. CDR3 sequence (DNA): TGTGCCAGCAGCGTAGAGGGCAGTCAGGAGACCCAGTACTTC. It codes for CASSVEGSQETQYF. Using reference TRBV9 and TRBJ2-5 for the parts outside the CDR3, the full variable domain is DSGVTQTPKHLITATGQRVTLRCSPRSGDLSVYWYQQSLDQGLQFLIQYYNGEERAKGNILERFSAQQFPDLHSELNLSSLELGDSALYFCASSVEGSQETQYFGPGTRLLVL.

J is TRBJ2-7 and V is TRBV5-4; TRBD1 matches 8 bases. Germline assignment: CDR1 SGHNT and CDR2 YYREEE (reference sequence). This CDR3 is built from 13 residues. J gave up 2 bases and V 4 bases, and 2 bases lay outside the gene matches. The CDR3 bases are TGTGCCAGCAGCCAGGGACAGGCCTACGAGCAGTACTTC. Translation gives CASSQGQAYEQYF.

As for this clone: Other nucleotide sequences from this sample produce the same CDR3. The chain employs TRBV5-8 and TRBJ1-1; 7 bases match TRBD1. CDR3 length: 14 residues. V lost 5 bases and J lost 0; bases outside the gene matches: 4. Per germline, CDR1 SGHTS and CDR2 YDEGEE. The DNA for the CDR3 is TGTGCCAGCAGTTGGGACAGCTTGAACACTGAAGCTTTCTTT. This codes for CASSWDSLNTEAFF.

The rearrangement joins TRBV29-1 to TRBJ2-1; D may be TRBD1 or TRBD2 (6 bases each). V was cut by 8 bases and J by 6 bases, with 11 bases left in between. In germline, CDR1 is SQVTM, CDR2 ANQGSEA. The CDR3 extends over 11 amino acids. CDR3 sequence: CSFPGANEQFF. The CDR3 DNA is TGCAGCTTCCCGGGGGCCAATGAGCAGTTCTTC.

The chain joins TRBV25-1 to TRBJ1-4, with D unclear. This CDR3 contains 10 residues. The V gene's germline CDR1 is MGHDK and CDR2 SYGVNS. V was cut by 7 bases and J by 13 bases, with 10 bases left in between. CDR3 loop: CASIRPALFF. CDR3 coding DNA: TGTGCCAGCATCCGTCCAGCACTGTTTTTT.

Points on this clone: Different DNA sequences within this sample yield the same CDR3. The rearrangement uses TRBV29-1 and TRBJ2-1; 8 positions match TRBD2. The germline gives CDR1 SQVTM, CDR2 ANQGSEA. The trim removed 6 bases at V and 7 bases at J, leaving 8 bases unmatched. The CDR3 sequence is 13 residues long. CDR3 DNA: TGCAGCGTCCGGGGGGGAGAGAGGAATGAGCAGTTCTTC. Amino acids: CSVRGGERNEQFF.

This sequence joins TRBV11-3 and TRBJ1-1, with 8 bases identical to TRBD1. Germline CDR1 and CDR2: SGHNT and YENEEA. CDR3 length: 13 residues. With V trimmed by 2 bases and J by 5 bases, 1 base remained unmatched. CDR3 nucleotide sequence: TGTGCCAGCAGCTTAACAGGGGGGACTGAAGCTTTCTTT. Encoded protein: CASSLTGGTEAFF. The whole variable domain, remainder taken from reference TRBV11-3 and TRBJ1-1, is EAGVVQSPRYKIIEKKQPVAFWCNPISGHNTLYWYLQNLGQGPELLIRYENEEAVDDSQLPKDRFSAERLKGVDSTLKIQPAELGDSAVYLCASSLTGGTEAFFGQGTRLTVV.